The 7 T cell receptor beta chains presented below share a single source sample, sequenced in a study of shared clonotypes between healthy human individuals. Produced via immunoSEQ multiplex PCR; TCRdb's table is partial and in-frame only. The sample shows about 2.2 million clones, 93% of them seen only once. Selected positively for CCR7 and CD45RO-negative, naive CD8 cells excluded terminally differentiated effector memory CD45RA+ cells. The sequencing sample was made of naive CD8+ T cells from PBMCs. The receptors here all came from a man aged 18 to 35 in good health. Some clones in this sample may be carry-over from other donors' samples.

The genes are TRBV7-8 and TRBJ2-7, with 7 bases aligning to TRBD1. Germline V gene sequence: CDR1 SGHVS, CDR2 FQNEAQ. Trimming cost V 4 bases and J 6 bases; bases outside gene matches: 3. This CDR3 region has 12 residues. This CDR3 reads CASSSTGSEQYF. The CDR3 DNA is TGTGCCAGCAGCTCGACAGGGTCCGAGCAGTACTTC.

This sequence joins TRBV7-2 and TRBJ2-7, with a weak D call TRBD1 (5 bases). The CDR3 spans 15 residues. V lost 4 bases to trimming and J lost 1 base, with 14 bases between them. CDR1 is SGHTA and CDR2 is FQGNSA in the germline V gene. The CDR3, as DNA: TGTGCCAGCAGCTGGCCCCGGACACCATCCTACGAGCAGTACTTC. Translation: CASSWPRTPSYEQYF.

The chain combines TRBV6-5 with TRBJ2-2; the D gene is possibly TRBD2 (6 bases). The CDR3 covers 14 residues. The V and J ends lost 4 bases and 5 bases respectively, with 11 bases between them. CDR1 and CDR2 (germline): MNHEY, SVGAGI. CDR3 sequence reads: CASSSGTVTGELFF. The CDR3 region has the DNA TGTGCCAGCAGTTCAGGGACTGTAACCGGGGAGCTGTTTTTT.

J is TRBJ2-7 and V is TRBV27; 11 positions match TRBD2. This CDR3 is built from 15 residues. From germline, CDR1 is MNHEY and CDR2 SMNVEV (reference sequence). Trimming took 6 bases from V and 3 from J; bases not matched to a gene: 7. CDR3 region: CASRRGLAEIYEQYF. The CDR3 DNA follows: TGTGCCAGCAGAAGGGGACTAGCGGAGATCTACGAGCAGTACTTC.

Concerning this clone: This sample includes further DNA sequences coding for the same CDR3. This chain joins TRBV5-6 and TRBJ2-7; no firm D call. Germline CDR1 SGHDT, CDR2 YYEEEE. CDR3 length equals 14 residues. V gave up 0 bases and J gave up 2 bases, with 9 bases separating them. In DNA form, the CDR3 reads TGTGCCAGCAGCTTGGGGGCGAGCACCTACGAGCAGTACTTC. This encodes CASSLGASTYEQYF.

This clone has only one observation. The chain carries TRBV5-4 and TRBJ2-1; either TRBD1 or TRBD2 may fit D (7 bases each). Germline V gene sequence: CDR1 SGHNT, CDR2 YYREEE (reference sequence). Trimming took 4 bases from V and 7 from J, leaving 9 bases between them. This CDR3 has 12 residues. The CDR3 DNA is TGTGCCAGCAGCCAGGGGGGGAATGAGCAGTTCTTC. This sequence encodes CASSQGGNEQFF.

This clone has only a few counts. The same CDR3 can be traced to other DNA sequences in this sample. The chain combines TRBV5-4 with TRBJ2-7, with D uncertain. This CDR3 is built from 12 residues. V lost 0 bases, J lost 3 bases, and 4 bases lay in between. Germline CDR1 and CDR2: SGHNT and YYREEE (reference sequence). CDR3 loop: CASSLGGYEQYF. CDR3 coding DNA: TGTGCCAGCAGCTTGGGCGGCTACGAGCAGTACTTC. The complete variable domain, with remaining parts taken from reference TRBV5-4 and TRBJ2-7, reads ETGVTQSPTHLIKTRGQQVTLRCSSQSGHNTVSWYQQALGQGPQFIFQYYREEENGRGNFPPRFSGLQFPNYSSELNVNALELDDSALYLCASSLGGYEQYFGPGTRLTVT.